These 20 T cell receptor beta chains were sequenced from one sample in a study of T cell changes during pregnancy in multiple sclerosis (dated by TCRdb to the late 2010s). The library came from the immunoSEQ multiplex PCR assay. What TCRdb holds here is the immuneACCESS table cut down to in-frame rearrangements. Part of the clones is not present; checked against another copy, under half of the missing clones reflect an unresolved V gene, and the others are unexplained. The sample yields 28,000 or so clones; roughly 88% were counted once. The biggest ten clones account for around 0.78% of the sample. Source: CD4+ T cells from peripheral blood mononuclear cells, taken in the first trimester of pregnancy. The receptor set was obtained from a female donor in good health, enrolled as a control in a pregnancy study.

CDR3 nucleotide sequence: TGTGCCAGCAGTACGGACAGGGCAGTCACCGGGGAGCTGTTTTTT. Amino acids: CASSTDRAVTGELFF. V usage is TRBV14 and J usage is TRBJ2-2, with 8 bases that match TRBD1. The V segment lost 6 bases and the J segment 4 bases; nucleotides outside the gene matches: 7. CDR3 length: 15 residues. Germline V gene lookup returns CDR1 SGHDN and CDR2 FVKESK.

The chain joins TRBV11-1 to TRBJ2-5; D remains unclear. The CDR3 is made up of 14 amino acids. V shed 0 bases and J shed 5 bases, with 10 bases lying between them. Germline-derived CDR1 and CDR2 are SGHAT and FQDESV (reference sequence). DNA of the CDR3: TGTGCCAGCAGCTTAGCGATCGGGTTGGAGACCCAGTACTTC. Translating gives CASSLAIGLETQYF.

This chain joins TRBV27 and TRBJ1-1, with no clear D. CDR1 is MNHEY, CDR2 SMNVEV, per germline (reference sequence). The CDR3 totals 13 residues. Trimming pared 3 bases from V and 3 bases from J, leaving 8 bases between. The CDR3 DNA follows: TGTGCCAGCAGTTTCGACCGGGACACTGAAGCTTTCTTT. Translation: CASSFDRDTEAFF.

J is TRBJ1-5 and V is TRBV30; TRBD1 agrees at 7 bases. The CDR3 length is 14 residues. CDR1 GTSNPN and CDR2 SVGIG come from the germline V gene (reference sequence). V was pared by 2 bases and J by 4 bases, with 5 bases of the junction left unmatched. The CDR3 is CAWSKTGTNQPQHF. CDR3 coding DNA: TGTGCCTGGAGTAAGACAGGGACAAATCAGCCCCAGCATTTT.

The rearrangement joins TRBV30 to TRBJ1-5; D might be TRBD1 (6 bases). The CDR3 runs 14 residues. Germline assignment: CDR1 GTSNPN and CDR2 SVGIG (reference sequence). The germline V and J ends were trimmed by 4 bases and 1 base, with 11 bases remaining between them. This CDR3 reads CAWTGVGSNQPQHF. DNA of the CDR3: TGTGCCTGGACAGGGGTCGGAAGCAATCAGCCCCAGCATTTT.

This chain links TRBV29-1 with TRBJ1-4; tentative D call: TRBD1 (6 bases). V shed 6 bases and J shed 7 bases, with 21 bases lying between them. Germline assignment: CDR1 SQVTM and CDR2 ANQGSEA. The CDR3 loop spans 15 amino acids. The CDR3 reads CSVIKQGSGTEKLFF. The CDR3 DNA sequence: TGCAGCGTGATAAAACAGGGCTCGGGGACTGAAAAACTGTTTTTT. The variable domain in full, with the rest retrieved from reference TRBV29-1 and TRBJ1-4, is SAVISQKPSRDICQRGTSLTIQCQVDSQVTMMFWYRQQPGQSLTLIATANQGSEATYESGFVIDKFPISRPNLTFSTLTVSNMSPEDSSIYLCSVIKQGSGTEKLFFGSGTQLSVL.

This clone was counted a single time. The chain carries TRBV5-6 and TRBJ1-2; D gene uncertain. Trimming removed 4 bases from V and 3 bases from J, with 16 bases in between. Germline values: CDR1 SGHDT, CDR2 YYEEEE. This CDR3 has 15 residues. CDR3 sequence (DNA): TGTGCCAGCAGCACGACCCGCCAGGTCCACTATGGCTACACCTTC. It is translated as CASSTTRQVHYGYTF.

The V gene is TRBV27, the J gene TRBJ2-2; 9 nucleotides align to TRBD1. The length of the CDR3 is 19 residues. Germline values: CDR1 MNHEY, CDR2 SMNVEV (reference sequence). With 7 bases clipped from V and 6 bases from J, the junction kept 21 bases outside the gene matches. The DNA of the CDR3 is TGTGCCAGCACCCATGTGGGACAGGGCCCGGAGGTGGGTCCCGGGGAGCTGTTTTTT. This sequence encodes CASTHVGQGPEVGPGELFF.

This sequence joins TRBV7-3 and TRBJ2-1; 8 bases fit TRBD1. The CDR3 consists of 14 residues. V dropped 5 bases and J dropped 9; count of bases not matched to a gene: 9. Germline V gives CDR1 SGHTA, CDR2 FQGTGA. The CDR3 nucleotides are TGTGCCAGCAGCCCCGGGACAGGCGGAACTGAGCAGTTCTTC. Amino acid sequence: CASSPGTGGTEQFF.

This clone occurred a few times. The V gene is TRBV14, the J gene TRBJ1-6; D possibly corresponds to TRBD1 (5 bases). Deletions cut 5 bases from V and 7 bases from J, with 15 bases between. Looked up from germline, CDR1 is SGHDN and CDR2 is FVKESK. The CDR3 is made up of 15 amino acids. CDR3 coding DNA: TGTGCCAGCAGCTCACAGCGGGGCAGAAATTCACCCCTCCACTTT. This encodes CASSSQRGRNSPLHF.

The chain joins TRBV27 to TRBJ2-7, with 12 bases aligning to TRBD2. The germline V gene has CDR1 MNHEY and CDR2 SMNVEV (reference sequence). Trimming cost V 4 bases and J 3 bases; bases outside gene matches: 4. The CDR3 length is 15 residues. The CDR3 protein is CASSWRTSGVYEQYF. Written as DNA, the CDR3 is TGTGCCAGCAGTTGGAGGACTAGCGGGGTCTACGAGCAGTACTTC.

The chain uses TRBV7-2 and TRBJ1-1, with a tentative D call TRBD1 (6 bases). Germline loops: CDR1 SGHTA, CDR2 FQGNSA. With 5 bases removed from V and 0 bases from J, the gap between germline ends came to 10 bases. The CDR3 consists of 14 residues. The CDR3: CASSAQGMNTEAFF. In DNA, the CDR3 is TGTGCCAGCAGCGCCCAGGGGATGAACACTGAAGCTTTCTTT.

The chain carries TRBV4-3 and TRBJ2-5; no definite D call. V was trimmed by 1 base and J by 1 base, leaving 7 bases between them. CDR1 is LGHNA and CDR2 is YSLEER in the germline V gene. The CDR3 is 14 residues long. CDR3 region: CASSQGNIQETQYF. The CDR3 DNA is TGCGCCAGCAGCCAAGGTAATATCCAAGAGACCCAGTACTTC.

The gene calls are TRBV19 and TRBJ2-1; 8 bases align to TRBD2. The CDR3 runs 14 residues. The J segment lost 8 bases and the V segment lost 6 bases, leaving 9 bases of the junction unmatched. Germline CDR1 LNHDA, CDR2 SQIVND (reference sequence). CDR3 protein: CASSTGTRGYEQFF. In DNA form, the CDR3 reads TGTGCCAGTAGCACCGGGACTAGAGGTTATGAGCAGTTCTTC.

V gene TRBV7-9 combines with J gene TRBJ1-4; D perhaps matches TRBD1 (5 bases). This CDR3 has 14 residues. Germline V CDR1 and CDR2: SEHNR, FQNEAQ (reference sequence). Trimming cost V 1 base and J 6 bases, with 9 bases left between them. CDR3 residues: CASSLGQGDEKLFF. For the CDR3, the DNA is TGTGCCAGCAGCTTAGGGCAGGGTGATGAAAAACTGTTTTTT.

V usage is TRBV4-2 and J usage is TRBJ1-4; D not resolved. Germline CDR1 and CDR2: LGHNA and YNFKEQ. V was trimmed by 0 bases and J by 0 bases, leaving 23 bases between them. The CDR3 consists of 21 residues. The CDR3 bases are TGTGCCAGCAGCCAAGAGATTTCCGGGTCCTATAACGCGGCAACTAATGAAAAACTGTTTTTT. It is translated as CASSQEISGSYNAATNEKLFF.

The rearrangement links TRBV4-3 to TRBJ1-2; D perhaps matches TRBD1 (5 bases). Germline lookup yields CDR1 LGHNA and CDR2 YSLEER. V lost 0 bases and J lost 7, with 24 bases in between. The CDR3 extends over 18 amino acids. The CDR3 protein is CASSQESRIFDSPGGYTF. Written as DNA, the CDR3 is TGCGCCAGCAGCCAAGAGAGCAGGATTTTCGACAGTCCGGGTGGCTACACCTTC.

This clone occurred once. The rearrangement joins TRBV9 to TRBJ2-7; TRBD1 agrees at 9 bases. Unmatched junction bases numbered 9, after V lost 0 bases and J lost 2 bases. The germline gives CDR1 SGDLS, CDR2 YYNGEE. CDR3 length: 17 amino acids. The CDR3 is CASSVEVSGQGTYEQYF. The CDR3 DNA reads as TGTGCCAGCAGCGTAGAGGTCTCGGGACAGGGTACCTACGAGCAGTACTTC.

The rearrangement uses TRBV7-9 and TRBJ2-2, with D possibly matching TRBD1 (5 bases). This CDR3 has 17 amino acids. The V gene's germline CDR1 is SEHNR and CDR2 FQNEAQ (reference sequence). V dropped 5 bases and J dropped 6 bases, with 22 bases sitting between them. CDR3 region: CASSPRVVTRASGELFF. The DNA of the CDR3 is TGTGCCAGCAGCCCCAGGGTCGTAACTCGGGCTTCCGGGGAGCTGTTTTTT. The full variable domain, with the rest looked up from reference TRBV7-9 and TRBJ2-2, is DTGVSQNPRHKITKRGQNVTFRCDPISEHNRLYWYRQTLGQGPEFLTYFQNEAQLEKSRLLSDRFSAERPKGSFSTLEIQRTEQGDSAMYLCASSPRVVTRASGELFFGEGSRLTVL.

The genes are TRBV5-6 and TRBJ1-4; D unresolved. V gave up 0 bases and J gave up 8 bases, with 8 bases separating them. CDR3 length: 13 amino acids. The germline V gene has CDR1 SGHDT and CDR2 YYEEEE. The CDR3 DNA is TGTGCCAGCAGCTTGGATCGGGGAGAAAAACTGTTTTTT. Translating it yields CASSLDRGEKLFF.